Below, 20 T cell receptor beta chains from the same sample are listed, as sequenced in a study of cytomegalovirus exposure and HLA in healthy donors. With 60 Vbeta and 13 Jbeta primers, the PCR was carried out. Here immunoSEQ multiplex PCR was the method, and the copy in TCRdb shows in-frame clones only, minus some. The sample includes 100,000 or so clones, around four fifths seen only once; the top ten take around 3.2%. Sequenced: PBMCs. These receptors all stem from a man aged 25-45 years in good health and CMV-seropositive.

This clone was observed a single time. The chain has TRBV27 and TRBJ2-1; TRBD2 agrees at 12 bases. The trim removed 3 bases at V and 10 bases at J, leaving 19 bases unmatched. In germline, CDR1 is MNHEY, CDR2 SMNVEV (reference sequence). The CDR3 is 19 residues long. CDR3 coding DNA: TGTGCCAGCAGTTTGCGTGGGACCCCGGGACTAGCGGGCCTGGCGGAGCAGTTCTTC. Amino acid sequence: CASSLRGTPGLAGLAEQFF.

This chain connects TRBV2 to TRBJ2-2, with D possibly TRBD1 on 5 matching bases. This CDR3 region has 14 residues. Germline V lookup: CDR1 SNHLY, CDR2 FYNNEI. V was clipped by 8 bases and J by 4 bases, with 14 bases between them. CDR3 in amino acids: CASWGRAPTGELFF. The CDR3 DNA reads TGTGCCAGCTGGGGCCGGGCGCCCACCGGGGAGCTGTTTTTT.

The J gene is TRBJ2-7, the V gene TRBV9, with TRBD2 as a possible D gene (5 bases). CDR3 length: 14 amino acids. Germline values: CDR1 SGDLS, CDR2 YYNGEE. Trimming removed 0 bases from V and 1 base from J, with 8 bases in between. For the CDR3, the DNA is TGTGCCAGCAGCGTAGCGGTAGCGTCCTACGAGCAGTACTTC. Its protein product is CASSVAVASYEQYF.

This chain uses TRBV10-3 with TRBJ2-7; no reliable D call. The CDR3 length is 13 residues. Germline values: CDR1 ENHRY, CDR2 SYGVKD. V was shortened by 11 bases and J by 1 base, with 15 bases between the two germline ends. The CDR3, as DNA: TGTGCCGCCTCGAACCTACCGTCCTACGAGCAGTACTTC. Its translation is CAASNLPSYEQYF.

CDR3 bases: TGTGCCAGCTCACCTCTTCTCAGGGAAAATACGCAGTATTTT. Its protein product is CASSPLLRENTQYF. The V call is TRBV18, the J call TRBJ2-3, with a possible D match to TRBD1 (5 bases). Germline V CDR1 and CDR2: KGHSH, LQKENI. Trimming cost V 3 bases and J 7 bases, with 14 bases left between them. This CDR3 comprises 14 residues.

The V call is TRBV25-1, the J call TRBJ2-5; weak D call: TRBD2 (5 bases). This CDR3 spans 13 amino acids. Trimming took off 7 bases at V and 5 bases at J, with 14 bases between the two ends. From germline, CDR1 is MGHDK and CDR2 SYGVNS. The CDR3 is CASMDPRGETQYF. The CDR3 region has the DNA TGTGCCAGCATGGACCCCCGAGGGGAGACCCAGTACTTC.

The V call is TRBV27, the J call TRBJ1-6; no clear D. Trimming shortened V by 4 bases and J by 7 bases, and 5 bases separated the two germline ends. CDR1 MNHEY and CDR2 SMNVEV come from the germline V gene (reference sequence). CDR3 size: 12 residues. The CDR3 loop reads CASSYSNSPLHF. The CDR3 DNA follows: TGTGCCAGCAGTTACAGCAATTCACCCCTCCACTTT.

This chain joins TRBV6-4 and TRBJ1-4; 7 bases fit TRBD1. There are 15 residues in the CDR3. Germline CDR1 is MRHNA and CDR2 is SNTAGT. V lost 4 bases and J lost 7; bases outside the gene matches: 9. The CDR3 DNA reads TGTGCCAGCAGTGCGGAGGGGGCCGGTAGTGAAAAACTGTTTTTT. Encoded protein: CASSAEGAGSEKLFF.

V is TRBV11-3 and J is TRBJ2-5; D is possibly TRBD2 (5 bases). Trimming took off 3 bases at V and 11 bases at J, with 13 bases between the two ends. Germline CDR1 reads SGHNT; CDR2 reads YENEEA. This CDR3 contains 12 residues. The CDR3 region has the DNA TGTGCCAGCAGCTTGGGCCGGGGTGAGCAGTACTTC. Protein sequence: CASSLGRGEQYF.

This chain uses TRBV30 with TRBJ2-1; no reliable D call. With 1 base removed from V and 7 bases from J, the gap between germline ends came to 11 bases. The CDR3 extends over 13 amino acids. CDR1 is GTSNPN and CDR2 is SVGIG in the germline V gene (reference sequence). This chain's CDR3 is CAWSEWAENEQFF. The DNA of the CDR3 is TGTGCCTGGAGTGAATGGGCAGAAAATGAGCAGTTCTTC. Based on the CDR3 plus reference TRBV30 and TRBJ2-1, the full variable domain is SQTIHQWPATLVQPVGSPLSLECTVEGTSNPNLYWYRQAAGRGLQLLFYSVGIGQISSEVPQNLSASRPQDRQFILSSKKLLLSDSGFYLCAWSEWAENEQFFGPGTRLTVL.

This clone was counted once. V is TRBV9 and J is TRBJ2-1; 11 bases are a match to TRBD2. CDR1 and CDR2 (germline): SGDLS, YYNGEE. V shed 3 bases, J shed 4 bases, and the junction held 6 bases outside the gene matches. CDR3 length: 16 amino acids. The CDR3 DNA reads as TGTGCCAGCAGCGCACTACTAGCGGGAGTTTACAATGAGCAGTTCTTC. Its protein product is CASSALLAGVYNEQFF.

The chain carries TRBV5-1 and TRBJ2-1, with D perhaps TRBD2 (5 bases). This CDR3 spans 15 amino acids. The germline V and J ends were trimmed by 2 bases and 6 bases, with 15 bases remaining between them. From germline, CDR1 is SGHRS and CDR2 YFSETQ. The CDR3: CASSFTNPSTNEQFF. DNA for the CDR3: TGCGCCAGCAGCTTCACAAATCCTAGCACCAATGAGCAGTTCTTC. The full variable domain, completed using reference TRBV5-1 and TRBJ2-1, is KAGVTQTPRYLIKTRGQQVTLSCSPISGHRSVSWYQQTPGQGLQFLFEYFSETQRNKGNFPGRFSGRQFSNSRSEMNVSTLELGDSALYLCASSFTNPSTNEQFFGPGTRLTVL.

The V gene is TRBV29-1, the J gene TRBJ2-5; TRBD2 matches at 7 bases. The J call is in doubt because the DNA end fits TRBJ2-7 better. Germline V gene sequence: CDR1 SQVTM, CDR2 ANQGSEA. The length of the CDR3 is 12 residues. The CDR3 spells CSVEVLADEQYF. CDR3 DNA sequence: TGCAGCGTTGAAGTTCTAGCGGACGAGCAGTACTTC.

The chain links TRBV30 to TRBJ1-1, with TRBD1 as a possible D gene (6 bases). Trimming stripped 5 bases from V and 1 base from J, with 17 bases between. Germline V lookup: CDR1 GTSNPN, CDR2 SVGIG (reference sequence). The CDR3 extends over 15 amino acids. CDR3 DNA: TGTGCCTGGTCACAGGGCCTAGGGACGAACACTGAAGCTTTCTTT. Translation gives CAWSQGLGTNTEAFF.

V usage is TRBV6-1 and J usage is TRBJ2-1; 11 positions match TRBD2. The CDR3 covers 16 residues. The ends lost 4 bases at V and 3 bases at J; junction bases unmatched: 5. Germline V lookup: CDR1 MNHNS, CDR2 SASEGT. The chain's CDR3 is CASSGASGRSYNEQFF. Written as DNA, the CDR3 is TGTGCCAGCAGTGGGGCTAGCGGGAGGAGCTACAATGAGCAGTTCTTC.

V and J are TRBV28 and TRBJ2-3; 8 bases map to TRBD2. The CDR3 runs 20 residues. Germline V gene lookup returns CDR1 MDHEN and CDR2 SYDVKM. Trimming removed 3 bases from V and 0 bases from J; junction bases left unmatched: 17. CDR3 sequence (DNA): TGTGCCAGCAGTTTGTCTATCTGGAATAGCGGGACCTATAGCACAGATACGCAGTATTTT. Amino acids: CASSLSIWNSGTYSTDTQYF.

The chain uses TRBV5-1 and TRBJ1-4, with D uncertain. Germline V gene data show CDR1 as SGHRS and CDR2 as YFSETQ. The V gene lost 2 bases and the J gene lost 4 bases, with 15 bases spanning the gap. The CDR3 sequence is 16 residues long. The CDR3 spells CASSFLGLADNEKLFF. The CDR3 nucleotides are TGCGCCAGCAGCTTTCTCGGACTAGCGGATAATGAAAAACTGTTTTTT.

The chain carries TRBV12-5 and TRBJ2-2; D uncertain. CDR3 length equals 14 residues. Trimming cost V 3 bases and J 4 bases, with 9 bases left between them. Germline values: CDR1 LGHNT, CDR2 FRNRAP. The CDR3 sequence is CASGLIPGTGELFF. In DNA, the CDR3 is TGTGCTAGTGGTTTAATCCCAGGCACCGGGGAGCTGTTTTTT.

The chain combines TRBV11-2 with TRBJ1-2; D gene ambiguous. Germline V gene sequence: CDR1 SGHAT, CDR2 FQNNGV. This CDR3 contains 14 residues. V was cut by 5 bases and J by 0 bases, with 10 bases left in between. CDR3 in amino acids: CASSPTPTNYGYTF. The CDR3 nucleotides read TGTGCCAGCAGCCCTACCCCAACTAACTATGGCTACACCTTC.

The V and J genes are TRBV5-1 and TRBJ2-1, with 11 bases matching TRBD2. The J segment lost 6 bases and the V segment lost 3 bases, leaving 2 bases of the junction unmatched. The CDR3 contains 14 residues. Germline V gene lookup returns CDR1 SGHRS and CDR2 YFSETQ. CDR3 sequence reads: CASSWTSGSNEQFF. DNA for the CDR3: TGCGCCAGCAGCTGGACTAGCGGGTCCAATGAGCAGTTCTTC.